The rows below give T cell receptor beta chains drawn from one sample of a study of blood T cell repertoires in COVID-19. The repertoire was sequenced with immunoSEQ multiplex PCR; TCRdb's copy has only in-frame clones and lacks some. Altogether under 300,000 clones are present, approximately 86% being singletons, with the ten largest covering around 7.3%. The sample consisted of peripheral blood. The origin of the receptors is a woman aged 70-85 years with active or convalescent COVID-19. CDR3s include the opening cysteine and the closing phenylalanine or tryptophan. The order of the fields is D gene, V gene, clone size, J gene, CDR3 DNA, CDR3 protein. D genes are given only for firm matches. Size is omitted from some rows. Given values are once, few, many or a class for expanded clones.

d_call: .
v_call: TRBV4-1
clone_size: .
j_call: TRBJ2-7
cdr3_nt: TGCGCCAGCAGCCAAGAGCCGCGCTCCTACGAGCAGTACTTC
cdr3_aa: CASSQEPRSYEQYF

d_call: .
v_call: TRBV5-4
clone_size: .
j_call: TRBJ1-1
cdr3_nt: TGTGCCAGCAGCATCGGCGGTTCCATGAACACTGAAGCTTTCTTT
cdr3_aa: CASSIGGSMNTEAFF

d_call: .
v_call: TRBV7-8
clone_size: .
j_call: TRBJ2-5
cdr3_nt: TGTGCCAGCAGCTTAGCGCGAACAGCTGAGGAGACCCAGTACTTC
cdr3_aa: CASSLARTAEETQYF

d_call: TRBD1
v_call: TRBV9
clone_size: .
j_call: TRBJ1-3
cdr3_nt: TGTGCCAGCAGCGAGACAGGGGTGGGAAACACCATATATTTT
cdr3_aa: CASSETGVGNTIYF

d_call: .
v_call: TRBV4-3
clone_size: .
j_call: TRBJ1-6
cdr3_nt: TGCGCCAGCAGCCAAGATCAGGCTGGTAATTCACCCCTCCACTTT
cdr3_aa: CASSQDQAGNSPLHF

d_call: TRBD1
v_call: TRBV5-4
clone_size: .
j_call: TRBJ1-1
cdr3_nt: TGTGCCAGCAGCTTTATTACCGGGACAGACAACACTGAAGCTTTCTTT
cdr3_aa: CASSFITGTDNTEAFF

d_call: TRBD1
v_call: TRBV18
clone_size: .
j_call: TRBJ2-2
cdr3_nt: TGTGCCAGCTCACCCGGACAGGGGCCGACGAACACCGGGGAGCTGTTTTTT
cdr3_aa: CASSPGQGPTNTGELFF

d_call: .
v_call: TRBV4-2
clone_size: once
j_call: TRBJ1-4
cdr3_nt: TGTGCCAGCAGCCACGGCAGCGCAAATGAAAAACTGTTTTTT
cdr3_aa: CASSHGSANEKLFF

d_call: .
v_call: TRBV20-1
clone_size: .
j_call: TRBJ1-5
cdr3_nt: TGCAGTGCTAGTGGAGGAGTCCATCAGCCCCAGCATTTT
cdr3_aa: CSASGGVHQPQHF

d_call: TRBD1
v_call: TRBV18
clone_size: .
j_call: TRBJ1-1
cdr3_nt: TGTGCCAGCTCACCATTAGGGCAGGGGGGCACTGAAGCTTTCTTT
cdr3_aa: CASSPLGQGGTEAFF

d_call: .
v_call: TRBV6-2/TRBV6-3
clone_size: once
j_call: TRBJ1-5
cdr3_nt: TGTGCCAGCAGTACCACACAGGGTTCTAGGCAGCCCCAGCATTTT
cdr3_aa: CASSTTQGSRQPQHF

d_call: .
v_call: TRBV7-9
clone_size: .
j_call: TRBJ1-5
cdr3_nt: TGTGCCAGCAGCTTAGGGTCAACAAATCAGCCCCAGCATTTT
cdr3_aa: CASSLGSTNQPQHF

d_call: TRBD2
v_call: TRBV19
clone_size: .
j_call: TRBJ2-1
cdr3_nt: TGTGCCAGTAGTATAGATCTTGGTAGCGGGGTCAATGAGCAGTTCTTC
cdr3_aa: CASSIDLGSGVNEQFF

d_call: .
v_call: TRBV21-1
clone_size: .
j_call: TRBJ1-2
cdr3_nt: TGTGCCAGCACGAGATGCTACACCTTC
cdr3_aa: CASTRCYTF

d_call: .
v_call: TRBV3-1/TRBV3-2
clone_size: .
j_call: TRBJ1-1
cdr3_nt: TGTGCCAGCAGCAACAGGGTAGCTGAAGCTTTCTTT
cdr3_aa: CASSNRVAEAFF

d_call: TRBD1
v_call: TRBV3-1/TRBV3-2
clone_size: once
j_call: TRBJ1-1
cdr3_nt: TGTGCCAGCAGCCAGGCAGGGGGTATGAACACTGAAGCTTTCTTT
cdr3_aa: CASSQAGGMNTEAFF

d_call: .
v_call: TRBV10-2
clone_size: .
j_call: TRBJ1-1
cdr3_nt: TGCGCCAGCATGGGGGCTGACCTCACTGAAGCTTTCTTT
cdr3_aa: CASMGADLTEAFF

d_call: .
v_call: TRBV7-2
clone_size: .
j_call: TRBJ2-2
cdr3_nt: TGTGCCAGCAGCAGGGGGAACACCGGGGAGCTGTTTTTT
cdr3_aa: CASSRGNTGELFF

d_call: TRBD1
v_call: TRBV19
clone_size: .
j_call: TRBJ1-2
cdr3_nt: TGTGCCAGTAGGGGACAGAGGGATTATGGCTACACCTTC
cdr3_aa: CASRGQRDYGYTF

d_call: TRBD1
v_call: TRBV4-1
clone_size: few
j_call: TRBJ2-3
cdr3_nt: TGCGCCAGCAGCTCCGGTCCGGGACAGACTACAGATACGCAGTATTTT
cdr3_aa: CASSSGPGQTTDTQYF

d_call: .
v_call: TRBV6-5
clone_size: .
j_call: TRBJ1-1
cdr3_nt: TGTGCCAGCAGCATCGGGCGGGCGGTAGCTGAAGCTTTCTTT
cdr3_aa: CASSIGRAVAEAFF

d_call: .
v_call: TRBV5-6
clone_size: .
j_call: TRBJ2-7
cdr3_nt: TGTGCCAGCAGCTTCGGGGGGCGTTACGAGCAGTACTTC
cdr3_aa: CASSFGGRYEQYF

d_call: .
v_call: TRBV7-9
clone_size: .
j_call: TRBJ2-7
cdr3_nt: TGTGCCAGCAGCTTAGGGGCAGAACACTACGAGCAGTACTTC
cdr3_aa: CASSLGAEHYEQYF

d_call: .
v_call: TRBV11-2
clone_size: .
j_call: TRBJ1-2
cdr3_nt: TGTGCCAGCAGCTTAGTCACAGGGAACTATGGCTACACCTTC
cdr3_aa: CASSLVTGNYGYTF

d_call: .
v_call: TRBV10-3
clone_size: .
j_call: TRBJ1-1
cdr3_nt: TGTGCCATATCCTTCGACAGTATGAACACTGAAGCTTTCTTT
cdr3_aa: CAISFDSMNTEAFF

d_call: TRBD1
v_call: TRBV5-1
clone_size: .
j_call: TRBJ2-2
cdr3_nt: TGCGCCAGCAGCTTGCACAGGGGCGCCGGGGAGCTGTTTTTT
cdr3_aa: CASSLHRGAGELFF

d_call: TRBD2
v_call: TRBV3-1/TRBV3-2
clone_size: .
j_call: TRBJ2-7
cdr3_nt: TGTGCCAGCAGCCCCCCTCGGTGGAGCGGGGGTAGGGAGCAGTACTTC
cdr3_aa: CASSPPRWSGGREQYF

d_call: .
v_call: TRBV7-8
clone_size: .
j_call: TRBJ1-5
cdr3_nt: TGTGCCAGCAGCTTAGGCGGGGATCAGCCCCAGCATTTT
cdr3_aa: CASSLGGDQPQHF

d_call: TRBD2
v_call: TRBV4-1
clone_size: .
j_call: TRBJ2-3
cdr3_nt: TGCGCCAGCAGAATAACTAGCGGCAGCACAGATACGCAGTATTTT
cdr3_aa: CASRITSGSTDTQYF

d_call: TRBD1
v_call: TRBV18
clone_size: .
j_call: TRBJ2-2
cdr3_nt: TGTGCCAGCTCTCTCGACAGGGCGAACACCGGGGAGCTGTTTTTT
cdr3_aa: CASSLDRANTGELFF

d_call: .
v_call: TRBV24-1
clone_size: .
j_call: TRBJ1-6
cdr3_nt: TGTGCCACCAGTGTTTCCGACAAATCACCCCTCCACTTT
cdr3_aa: CATSVSDKSPLHF

d_call: TRBD1
v_call: TRBV4-2
clone_size: .
j_call: TRBJ1-1
cdr3_nt: TGTGCCAGCAGCCAAGTCGGGACAGCCCCCGAAGCTTTCTTT
cdr3_aa: CASSQVGTAPEAFF

d_call: .
v_call: TRBV10-1
clone_size: .
j_call: TRBJ2-1
cdr3_nt: TGCGCCAGCAGCCCCAAAGGGGGGGCGTGGAATGAGCAGTTCTTC
cdr3_aa: CASSPKGGAWNEQFF

d_call: .
v_call: TRBV18
clone_size: .
j_call: TRBJ1-1
cdr3_nt: TGTGCCAGCTCACCACGCAGGCCCGAAGCTTTCTTT
cdr3_aa: CASSPRRPEAFF

d_call: .
v_call: TRBV7-2
clone_size: once
j_call: TRBJ1-1
cdr3_nt: TGTGCCAGCAGCCAATCGACAGTAGAAGCTTTCTTT
cdr3_aa: CASSQSTVEAFF

d_call: .
v_call: TRBV5-6
clone_size: .
j_call: TRBJ2-2
cdr3_nt: TGTGCCAGCAGCTTCAGGGGCAGGATCGGGGAGCTGTTTTTT
cdr3_aa: CASSFRGRIGELFF

d_call: TRBD2
v_call: TRBV20-1
clone_size: .
j_call: TRBJ2-1
cdr3_nt: TGCAGTGCTAGTCCTCCGAGCGGGGGAGTCTACAATGAGCAGTTCTTC
cdr3_aa: CSASPPSGGVYNEQFF

d_call: .
v_call: TRBV7-2
clone_size: .
j_call: TRBJ2-5
cdr3_nt: TGTGCCAGCAGCTTAAATACGGGGGGCGACACCCAGTACTTC
cdr3_aa: CASSLNTGGDTQYF

d_call: .
v_call: TRBV9
clone_size: .
j_call: TRBJ1-5
cdr3_nt: TGTGCCAGCAGCGGCCGGGACACCAATCAGCCCCAGCATTTT
cdr3_aa: CASSGRDTNQPQHF

d_call: .
v_call: TRBV7-7
clone_size: .
j_call: TRBJ1-5
cdr3_nt: TGTGCTAGCAGCTTCTTCCCGCGGGATCAGCCCCAGCATTTT
cdr3_aa: CASSFFPRDQPQHF

d_call: .
v_call: TRBV11-2
clone_size: .
j_call: TRBJ1-6
cdr3_nt: TGTGCCAGCAGCTCGCCGTACGGGAATTCACCCCTCCACTTT
cdr3_aa: CASSSPYGNSPLHF

d_call: .
v_call: TRBV6-5
clone_size: .
j_call: TRBJ2-1
cdr3_nt: TGTGCCACCTCAAGGGGAGAGCAGTTCTTC
cdr3_aa: CATSRGEQFF

d_call: .
v_call: TRBV2
clone_size: .
j_call: TRBJ1-3
cdr3_nt: TGTGCCAGCAGTGTGGGGAACGGACTCCTCTCTGGAAACACCATATATTTT
cdr3_aa: CASSVGNGLLSGNTIYF

d_call: TRBD1
v_call: TRBV19
clone_size: .
j_call: TRBJ2-7
cdr3_nt: TGTGCCAGTAGTCCGGGACAGGCTCAATCCTACGAGCAGTACTTC
cdr3_aa: CASSPGQAQSYEQYF

d_call: .
v_call: TRBV11-3
clone_size: once
j_call: TRBJ1-1
cdr3_nt: TGTGCCAGCAGCTTAAATCGGTCCCCTCCGAACACTGAAGCTTTCTTT
cdr3_aa: CASSLNRSPPNTEAFF

d_call: TRBD2
v_call: TRBV12-5
clone_size: .
j_call: TRBJ2-1
cdr3_nt: TGTGCTAGTGGATCTGGACTAGCGAAATACAATGAGCAGTTCTTC
cdr3_aa: CASGSGLAKYNEQFF

d_call: .
v_call: TRBV9
clone_size: .
j_call: TRBJ1-5
cdr3_nt: TGTGCCAGCAGCGGGGTCGGGGGTCTCGATCAGCCCCAGCATTTT
cdr3_aa: CASSGVGGLDQPQHF

d_call: TRBD1
v_call: TRBV7-8
clone_size: .
j_call: TRBJ1-1
cdr3_nt: TGTGCCAGCAGCTTAAAGTCTCGACAGGGTGAAGCTTTCTTT
cdr3_aa: CASSLKSRQGEAFF